The next 23 T cell receptor beta chains were all read from a single sample in a study of cytomegalovirus exposure and HLA in healthy donors. Vbeta (60) and Jbeta (13) primers were used in the PCR. Profiling relied on immunoSEQ multiplex PCR, and the TCRdb table lists in-frame clones only, not all of them. The table has some 150,000 clones, approximately 70% seen once. The sequencing input was PBMCs. These receptors all stem from a human donor in good health.

The chain joins TRBV5-6 to TRBJ1-1, with TRBD1 as a possible D gene (5 bases). Germline lookup yields CDR1 SGHDT and CDR2 YYEEEE. The CDR3 spans 12 residues. Trimming removed 3 bases from V and 6 bases from J, with 9 bases in between. The CDR3 region is CASSYQGSEAFF. The CDR3 nucleotides are TGTGCCAGCAGCTACCAGGGTTCTGAAGCTTTCTTT.

The chain has TRBV10-3 and TRBJ2-7; 7 positions agree with TRBD2. The V gene's germline CDR1 is ENHRY and CDR2 SYGVKD. V was pared by 4 bases and J by 6 bases, with 15 bases of the junction left unmatched. The CDR3 sequence is 16 residues long. CDR3: CAISVGRGGGLVEQYF. The CDR3 bases are TGTGCCATCAGTGTTGGGAGGGGAGGAGGGTTGGTCGAGCAGTACTTC.

The gene calls are TRBV20-1 and TRBJ1-1; TRBD1 matches 7 bases. The germline gives CDR1 DFQATT, CDR2 SNEGSKA (reference sequence). The CDR3 covers 11 residues. V dropped 6 bases and J dropped 8; count of bases not matched to a gene: 6. The CDR3 region is CSATGTVEAFF. The CDR3 DNA reads as TGCAGTGCCACTGGGACAGTCGAAGCTTTCTTT.

The rearrangement uses TRBV9 and TRBJ2-3; D is possibly TRBD1 (6 bases). Trimming removed 4 bases at V and 6 bases at J, with 15 bases between. The CDR3 loop spans 14 amino acids. CDR1 and CDR2 from the germline V gene are SGDLS and YYNGEE. As DNA, the CDR3 is TGTGCCAGCAGCCCTGGACAGCAGTGGGATACGCAGTATTTT. Its translation: CASSPGQQWDTQYF.

Details on this clone: The junction and the germline gene differ at one end; a read error may be behind it. The J gene is TRBJ2-3, the V gene TRBV7-9, with 7 bases that match TRBD2. Germline V gene lookup returns CDR1 SEHNR and CDR2 FQNEAQ (reference sequence). The CDR3 loop spans 15 amino acids. CDR3 residues: CSSSSSRERGDTQYF. CDR3 bases: TGTTCCAGCAGCTCGTCGCGGGAGCGTGGAGATACGCAGTATTTT.

The gene calls are TRBV5-1 and TRBJ1-2; tentatively, D is TRBD1 (6 bases). The germline V gene has CDR1 SGHRS and CDR2 YFSETQ. There are 14 residues in the CDR3. Trimming took off 4 bases at V and 0 bases at J, with 10 bases between the two ends. The CDR3 DNA follows: TGCGCCAGCAGCACAGGACAGCCTAACTATGGCTACACCTTC. Translation gives CASSTGQPNYGYTF.

DNA for the CDR3: TGTGCCAGCAGCGCCCTCCGGGACATGGCTGGCTACACCTTC. Protein product: CASSALRDMAGYTF. This sequence joins TRBV9 and TRBJ1-2; the D gene is possibly TRBD1 (6 bases). Trimming pared 3 bases from V and 7 bases from J, leaving 16 bases between. CDR1 and CDR2 from the germline V gene are SGDLS and YYNGEE. This CDR3 is built from 14 residues.

This clone was observed a handful of times. V gene TRBV11-3 combines with J gene TRBJ2-1; TRBD2 agrees at 7 bases. CDR3 length: 15 residues. Trimming cost V 5 bases and J 5 bases; bases outside gene matches: 9. Germline V lookup: CDR1 SGHNT, CDR2 YENEEA. CDR3 sequence: CASSPSGAQNNEQFF. CDR3 DNA sequence: TGTGCCAGCAGCCCCAGCGGGGCCCAGAACAATGAGCAGTTCTTC. The entire variable domain, with the rest obtained from reference TRBV11-3 and TRBJ2-1, is as follows: EAGVVQSPRYKIIEKKQPVAFWCNPISGHNTLYWYLQNLGQGPELLIRYENEEAVDDSQLPKDRFSAERLKGVDSTLKIQPAELGDSAVYLCASSPSGAQNNEQFFGPGTRLTVL.

This clone has just a few counts. V usage is TRBV29-1 and J usage is TRBJ2-2, with 7 bases that match TRBD1. This CDR3 spans 12 amino acids. CDR1 and CDR2 from the germline V gene are SQVTM and ANQGSEA. J was trimmed by 6 bases and V by 5 bases; bases with no gene match: 3. CDR3 loop: CSVPTGAGELFF. CDR3 coding DNA: TGCAGCGTTCCCACAGGGGCCGGGGAGCTGTTTTTT.

The V and J genes are TRBV4-1 and TRBJ1-2, with 7 bases lining up with TRBD1. V lost 4 bases to trimming and J lost 4 bases; unmatched junction nucleotides: 6. The CDR3 length is 14 residues. Germline CDR1 is MGHRA and CDR2 is YSYEKL. CDR3 region: CASSLTGDFYGYTF. The CDR3, as DNA: TGCGCCAGCAGCCTAACAGGGGATTTCTATGGCTACACCTTC.

This clone was recorded once. The V gene is TRBV7-8, the J gene TRBJ1-2; D remains ambiguous. This CDR3 contains 16 residues. Trimming removed 0 bases from V and 0 bases from J, with 11 bases in between. Germline CDR1 reads SGHVS; CDR2 reads FQNEAQ. The CDR3 region is CASSLAAGKTNYGYTF. CDR3 coding DNA: TGTGCCAGCAGCTTAGCTGCCGGGAAAACTAACTATGGCTACACCTTC.

The V call is TRBV9, the J call TRBJ2-3, with D perhaps matching TRBD2 (5 bases). Looked up from germline, CDR1 is SGDLS and CDR2 is YYNGEE. Trimming removed 0 bases from V and 1 base from J, with 15 bases in between. The CDR3 is made up of 17 amino acids. The CDR3 bases are TGTGCCAGCAGCGTAGCGGGGAGCGGTCTTCGCACAGATACGCAGTATTTT. Protein sequence: CASSVAGSGLRTDTQYF.

This chain joins TRBV9 and TRBJ2-1; TRBD2 agrees at 9 bases. The length of the CDR3 is 16 residues. V shed 0 bases and J 9 bases; nucleotides not matched to a gene: 10. Looked up from germline, CDR1 is SGDLS and CDR2 is YYNGEE. CDR3 sequence (DNA): TGTGCCAGCAGCGTAGTATCCGGCGGGGGGGCAGGTGAGCAGTTCTTC. Protein: CASSVVSGGGAGEQFF.

The chain recombines TRBV2 with TRBJ1-1; D not resolved. V shed 4 bases and J shed 1 base, with 4 bases lying between them. This CDR3 is built from 12 residues. Germline V CDR1 and CDR2: SNHLY, FYNNEI. The DNA of the CDR3 is TGTGCCAGCAGTGTATCGAACACTGAAGCTTTCTTT. Its translation is CASSVSNTEAFF.

V usage is TRBV5-1 and J usage is TRBJ2-2; D may be TRBD2 (6 bases). Trimming removed 0 bases from V and 5 bases from J, with 11 bases in between. In germline, CDR1 is SGHRS, CDR2 YFSETQ. This CDR3 is built from 15 residues. This CDR3 is CASSLDGRGTGELFF. The DNA for the CDR3 is TGCGCCAGCAGCTTGGACGGGAGAGGGACCGGGGAGCTGTTTTTT. Supplemented by reference TRBV5-1 and TRBJ2-2, the full variable domain reads KAGVTQTPRYLIKTRGQQVTLSCSPISGHRSVSWYQQTPGQGLQFLFEYFSETQRNKGNFPGRFSGRQFSNSRSEMNVSTLELGDSALYLCASSLDGRGTGELFFGEGSRLTVL.

This rearrangement joins TRBV30 to TRBJ1-2; D is possibly TRBD1 (5 bases). The CDR3 length is 12 residues. In germline, CDR1 is GTSNPN, CDR2 SVGIG (reference sequence). V lost 0 bases to trimming and J lost 8 bases, with 10 bases between them. The CDR3 protein is CAWSVGHWGYTF. The DNA for the CDR3 is TGTGCCTGGAGTGTCGGACACTGGGGCTACACCTTC.

This clone was observed once. The rearrangement links TRBV25-1 to TRBJ1-6; possibly TRBD1 for D (6 bases). The germline V gene encodes CDR1 MGHDK and CDR2 SYGVNS. This CDR3 is built from 15 residues. V was pared by 1 base and J by 8 bases, with 12 bases between. The CDR3 nucleotides are TGTGCCAGCAGTGAATCGAGGGCAGGGGATTCACCCCTCCACTTT. Translating it yields CASSESRAGDSPLHF.

The rearrangement links TRBV5-6 to TRBJ2-7, with 10 bases lining up with TRBD1. This CDR3 contains 17 residues. Germline V CDR1 and CDR2: SGHDT, YYEEEE. Unmatched junction bases numbered 11, after V lost 1 base and J lost 4 bases. The CDR3 loop reads CASSLFGGTGDSYEQYF. CDR3 nucleotides: TGTGCCAGCAGCTTGTTTGGGGGGACAGGGGATTCATACGAGCAGTACTTC.

This clone was picked up a small number of times. The gene calls are TRBV6-1 and TRBJ1-5; 8 bases are shared with TRBD1. Germline V CDR1 and CDR2: MNHNS, SASEGT. CDR3 length: 15 residues. The trim removed 3 bases at V and 5 bases at J, leaving 6 bases unmatched. The CDR3 loop reads CASSDQGALHQPQHF. DNA for the CDR3: TGTGCCAGCAGTGATCAGGGGGCTCTGCATCAGCCCCAGCATTTT.

The chain employs TRBV5-6 and TRBJ2-3; D is unclear. This CDR3 has 13 amino acids. CDR1 and CDR2 from the germline V gene are SGHDT and YYEEEE. V was trimmed by 1 base and J by 1 base, leaving 4 bases between them. CDR3 sequence: CASSLPGTDTQYF. For the CDR3, the DNA is TGTGCCAGCAGCTTGCCGGGCACAGATACGCAGTATTTT.

This chain links TRBV27 with TRBJ2-1; 7 nucleotides align to TRBD2. This CDR3 has 16 residues. Germline assignment: CDR1 MNHEY and CDR2 SMNVEV (reference sequence). The trim removed 6 bases at V and 4 bases at J, leaving 12 bases unmatched. The CDR3 sequence is CASRPTSAQPYNEQFF. The CDR3 DNA reads TGTGCCAGCAGACCTACTAGCGCTCAACCGTACAATGAGCAGTTCTTC.

This clone was seen more than once but under ten times. V gene TRBV2 combines with J gene TRBJ2-3, with D perhaps matching TRBD2 (5 bases). V shed 4 bases and J shed 5 bases, with 10 bases lying between them. The CDR3 totals 13 residues. In germline, CDR1 is SNHLY, CDR2 FYNNEI. The CDR3 loop reads CASSVRGEDTQYF. CDR3 coding DNA: TGTGCCAGCAGTGTTCGGGGAGAAGATACGCAGTATTTT.

The chain links TRBV6-1 to TRBJ2-7; TRBD2 matches 8 bases. The CDR3 covers 16 residues. Germline CDR1 is MNHNS and CDR2 is SASEGT. The J segment lost 3 bases and the V segment lost 2 bases, leaving 9 bases of the junction unmatched. The CDR3 protein is CASSEWVLAEDYEQYF. The CDR3 DNA is TGTGCCAGCAGTGAATGGGTACTAGCGGAAGACTACGAGCAGTACTTC.